A single sample gave rise to the 5 T cell receptor beta chains below, sequenced in a study of blood T cell repertoires in COVID-19. Generated by immunoSEQ multiplex PCR, the TCRdb table keeps only in-frame clones and is missing some. The data hold roughly 430,000 clones, with 88% observed a single time. The sequenced material came from PBMCs or T cells enriched from blood (not recorded which). The receptors shown here come from a woman in her thirties or forties with acute COVID-19.

The CDR3 here is CASRPGGARTEAFF. DNA for the CDR3: TGTGCCAGTAGACCAGGGGGCGCGAGGACTGAAGCTTTCTTT. The rearrangement joins TRBV19 to TRBJ1-1; TRBD1 matches 8 bases. The CDR3 consists of 14 residues. In germline, CDR1 is LNHDA, CDR2 SQIVND (reference sequence). V trimming: 6 bases; J trimming: 5 bases; junction bases outside the gene matches: 8.

The rearrangement uses TRBV19 and TRBJ1-4; unclear D gene. Germline-derived CDR1 and CDR2 are LNHDA and SQIVND (reference sequence). The CDR3 runs 13 residues. V gave up 4 bases and J gave up 7 bases, with 10 bases separating them. The CDR3, as DNA: TGTGCCAGTAGTAATGAGTTTGGTGAAAAACTGTTTTTT. This gives the protein CASSNEFGEKLFF.

This chain uses TRBV10-3 with TRBJ1-4; D unclear. Trimming removed 10 bases at V and 5 bases at J, with 8 bases between. Germline V gene sequence: CDR1 ENHRY, CDR2 SYGVKD. The CDR3 length is 11 residues. The chain's CDR3 is CATAGNEKLFF. CDR3 DNA sequence: TGTGCCACGGCGGGAAATGAAAAACTGTTTTTT.

The V gene is TRBV15, the J gene TRBJ2-7; no clear D. The germline gives CDR1 LNHNV, CDR2 YYDKDF (reference sequence). The V and J ends lost 2 bases and 4 bases respectively, with 12 bases between them. The CDR3 totals 14 residues. The CDR3 loop reads CATSRSGPQYEQYF. The CDR3 coding sequence is TGTGCCACCAGCAGAAGTGGGCCCCAATACGAGCAGTACTTC. Complete variable domain (other parts from reference TRBV15 and TRBJ2-7): DAMVIQNPRYQVTQFGKPVTLSCSQTLNHNVMYWYQQKSSQAPKLLFHYYDKDFNNEADTPDNFQSRRPNTSFCFLDIRSPGLGDTAMYLCATSRSGPQYEQYFGPGTRLTVT.

V gene TRBV5-1 combines with J gene TRBJ2-1, with 11 bases aligning to TRBD2. The ends lost 4 bases at V and 5 bases at J; junction bases unmatched: 5. The germline CDR1 and CDR2 sequences are SGHRS and YFSETQ. The CDR3 has 15 amino acids. CDR3 protein: CASSPGTSGNNEQFF. Here the CDR3 DNA reads TGCGCCAGCAGCCCCGGGACTAGCGGCAACAATGAGCAGTTCTTC.